This T cell receptor (beta chain) was captured by sequencing in a study of T-cell reconstitution after alpha-beta-depleted transplantation in children. During its preparation, the TCRbeta library received unique molecular identifiers. TCRdb recomputed calls from the PCR reads with MiXCR, one row per CDR3 protein. The sample yields some 550,000 distinct CDR3 sequences, around 19% seen once. This clonotype was counted only a few times. Germline loops: CDR1 SGDLS, CDR2 YYNGEE. The V segment lost 1 base and the J segment 4 bases; nucleotides outside the gene matches: 6. The CDR3 covers 15 residues. V and J are TRBV9 and TRBJ2-3; the match to TRBD2 covers 7 bases. This TCR derives from a human donor who donated a stem cell graft to a child with acute lymphoblastic leukemia. The material sequenced was PBMCs from the stem cell graft donor, taken from the stem cell graft. The CDR3 protein is CASSVFGGSSDTQYF. The CDR3 bases are TGTGCCAGCAGCGTATTTGGCGGGAGCTCAGATACGCAGTATTTT.